Below, 22 T cell receptor beta chains from the same sample are listed, as sequenced in a study of Tregs in tolerant kidney transplant recipients. Related graft donors supplied nonmyeloablative bone marrow transplants, and mixed chimerism was transient. The repertoire was sequenced with immunoSEQ multiplex PCR; TCRdb's copy has only in-frame clones and lacks some. This specimen shows thousands of clones; the ten leading clones hold 6% to 6.5%. Source: CD4+ T cells from blood (PBMCs), taken 6 months after the transplant. The receptors come from a human patient who received a combined kidney and bone marrow transplant. A share of the T cells may be of graft donor origin.

As concerns this clone: The sequence runs out 3 residues before the end of the CDR3; the remainder is reconstructed from the germline J gene. The chain has TRBV7-9 and TRBJ1-4; TRBD1 might be the D (6 bases). Germline V gene data show CDR1 as SEHNR and CDR2 as FQNEAQ (reference sequence). This CDR3 is built from 14 residues. Deletions cut 2 bases from V and 5 bases from J, with 9 bases between. The chain's CDR3 is CASSLRQANEKLFF. The sequenced CDR3 bases are TGTGCCAGCAGCTTACGACAGGCAAATGAAAAA.

The sequenced part of the CDR3 DNA is TGTGCCAGCAGCTTATCCGGGGGAAATGGTGATGGC. Amino acids: CASSLSGGNGDG. The CDR3 as a whole reads CASSLSGGNGDGYTF. The J gene is TRBJ1-2, the V gene TRBV7-9; a possible D gene is TRBD1 (5 bases). Read coverage stops 3 residues before the CDR3 terminus; the germline J gene supplies the remainder. Trimming pared 2 bases from V and 6 bases from J, leaving 16 bases between. This CDR3 contains 15 residues. CDR1 is SEHNR, CDR2 FQNEAQ, per germline (reference sequence).

In regard to this clone: From the germline J gene comes the end of the CDR3, since the read stops 3 residues before it. Other DNA variants within this sample encode the same CDR3. The chain joins TRBV2 to TRBJ2-2; 11 bases fit TRBD1. The CDR3 length is 15 residues. CDR1 and CDR2 from the germline V gene are SNHLY and FYNNEI. The V and J ends lost 6 bases and 8 bases, in that order; junction bases with no gene match: 8. The covered CDR3 bases are TGTGCCAGCAGCGGGACAGGGGGTATGGCTGGGGAG. This codes for CASSGTGGMAGE. The full CDR3 sequence reads CASSGTGGMAGELFF.

Notes on this clone: The read ends 3 residues early relative to the CDR3; the germline J gene fills the gap. The chain uses TRBV29-1 and TRBJ1-2; tentative D call: TRBD1 (5 bases). Deletions cut 1 base from V and 0 bases from J, with 12 bases between. The CDR3 covers 15 residues. The V gene's germline CDR1 is SQVTM and CDR2 ANQGSEA. CDR3 bases read: TGCAGCGTTGAAGGGTCAGGGAGTTCTAACTATGGC. This sequence encodes CSVEGSGSSNYG. The whole CDR3 reads CSVEGSGSSNYGYTF.

Considering frequency, this clone is medium-sized. At one end, the junction sequence differs from germline, possibly due to a read error. The read gets to within 3 residues of the CDR3 end, and the germline J gene fills in the rest. The chain recombines TRBV4-2 with TRBJ2-3, with 8 nucleotides matching TRBD2. Germline CDR1 is LGHNA and CDR2 is YNFKEQ. The CDR3 runs to 16 residues. CDR3 region: CASSQDFAGGPDTQYF. The sequenced CDR3 bases are TGCGCCAGCAGCCAAGATTTTGCGGGAGGCCCAGATACG.

With respect to this clone: The sequenced fragment ends 3 residues before the CDR3 boundary, so the rest is inferred from the germline J gene. The gene calls are TRBV28 and TRBJ1-1; 8 bases are shared with TRBD1. The CDR3 spans 15 residues. J was trimmed by 6 bases and V by 7 bases; bases with no gene match: 13. Germline CDR1 reads MDHEN; CDR2 reads SYDVKM. Here the CDR3 reads CASTTIGAGGPEAFF. Incomplete CDR3 DNA: TGTGCCAGCACCACTATTGGGGCAGGGGGCCCTGAA.

Comments on this clone: The read finishes 3 residues shy of the CDR3 end, and the germline J gene is used to complete it. The chain recombines TRBV20-1 with TRBJ2-2; 8 bases line up with TRBD1. CDR1 is DFQATT and CDR2 is SNEGSKA in the germline V gene (reference sequence). After removal of 4 bases from V and 4 bases from J, the junction contained 8 bases not matched to a gene. The CDR3 loop spans 15 amino acids. The part of the CDR3 DNA that was read is TGCAGTGCTACCAGGGGGCCCCCGGTCACCGGGGAG. Protein sequence: CSATRGPPVTGE. The whole CDR3 sequence reads CSATRGPPVTGELFF.

Concerning this clone itself: The read gets to within 3 residues of the CDR3 end, and the germline J gene fills in the rest. The chain employs TRBV5-5 and TRBJ1-6; 8 nucleotides align to TRBD1. CDR1 is SGHKS, CDR2 YYEKEE, per germline (reference sequence). The junction had 5 bases not matched to a gene; V was cut back by 4 bases and J by 5 bases. The CDR3 contains 15 residues. The CDR3 loop is CASSVRTGNNSPLHF. The covered CDR3 bases are TGTGCCAGCAGCGTTAGGACAGGGAATAATTCACCC.

Comments on this clone: The read ends 3 residues before the CDR3 terminus; that terminus is restored from the germline J gene. The chain has TRBV4-2 and TRBJ2-1, with 15 bases lining up with TRBD2. The CDR3 spans 21 residues. Germline V gene lookup returns CDR1 LGHNA and CDR2 YNFKEQ. Trimming removed 1 base from V and 4 bases from J; junction bases left unmatched: 14. The sequenced part of the CDR3 DNA is TGTGCCAGCAGCCAAGTTGCAGGACTAGCGGGAGGGCCGTCCTCTTACAATGAG. Encoded protein: CASSQVAGLAGGPSSYNE. The entire CDR3 reads CASSQVAGLAGGPSSYNEQFF.

CDR3 DNA (partial): TGTGCCAGCAGCTTTGGACAGGGCTACGAG. This sequence encodes CASSFGQGYE. The whole CDR3 protein reads CASSFGQGYEQYF. This chain links TRBV7-9 with TRBJ2-7; 8 nucleotides align to TRBD1. The sequence runs out 3 residues before the end of the CDR3; the remainder is reconstructed from the germline J gene. Germline V lookup: CDR1 SEHNR, CDR2 FQNEAQ (reference sequence). V was pared by 3 bases and J by 3 bases, with 1 base of the junction left unmatched. CDR3 length: 13 residues.

Of note for this clone: The CDR3 extends 3 residues past the end of the read, so its final part is completed from the germline J gene. The V gene is TRBV10-3, the J gene TRBJ1-1; weak D call: TRBD1 (5 bases). V was cut by 0 bases and J by 5 bases, with 10 bases left in between. The germline V gene has CDR1 ENHRY and CDR2 SYGVKD. This CDR3 is 14 amino acids long. This CDR3 is CAISESRGRTEAFF. CDR3 DNA, as far as it was read: TGTGCCATCAGTGAGTCTAGGGGTCGAACTGAA.

With respect to this clone: The read ends 3 residues shy of where the CDR3 ends; the end is completed using the germline J gene. The rearrangement joins TRBV20-1 to TRBJ1-2; D uncertain. This CDR3 region has 11 residues. The germline CDR1 and CDR2 sequences are DFQATT and SNEGSKA (reference sequence). The part of the CDR3 DNA that was read is TGCAGTGCATGGGCTCAAAGGTTA. This translates into CSAWAQRL. The whole CDR3 protein is CSAWAQRLYTF.

In the case of this clone: The CDR3 end falls 3 residues outside the read, so it is completed with the germline J gene. This chain links TRBV6-4 with TRBJ2-1; 9 bases are a match to TRBD2. The CDR3 extends over 15 amino acids. V dropped 3 bases and J dropped 8; count of bases not matched to a gene: 8. CDR1 is MRHNA, CDR2 SNTAGT, per germline. The sequenced CDR3 bases are TGTGCCAGCAGTGAAGAGGCGGGAGGGTCCGATGAG. Translated, it gives CASSEEAGGSDE. Given in full, the CDR3 is CASSEEAGGSDEQFF.

On this clone itself: Read coverage stops 3 residues before the CDR3 terminus; the germline J gene supplies the remainder. This rearrangement joins TRBV20-1 to TRBJ1-6, with 7 bases that match TRBD1. Germline V CDR1 and CDR2: DFQATT, SNEGSKA (reference sequence). The CDR3 contains 14 residues. V lost 6 bases and J lost 9; bases outside the gene matches: 11. CDR3 DNA, as far as it was read: TGCAGTGCGGGGGCCGGGACAGTGACTTCACCC. It specifies CSAGAGTVTSP. The complete CDR3 sequence is CSAGAGTVTSPLHF.

Of note for this clone: With the read ending 3 residues before the CDR3 end, the germline J gene is used to fill in that end. The chain employs TRBV5-1 and TRBJ1-1; TRBD1 might be the D (5 bases). The CDR3 sequence is 13 residues long. V shed 2 bases and J shed 1 base, with 6 bases lying between them. Germline CDR1 and CDR2: SGHRS and YFSETQ. The sequenced CDR3 bases are TGCGCCAGCAGCTTAGGGGAGAACACTGAA. It is translated as CASSLGENTE. The CDR3, in full, reads CASSLGENTEAFF.

As to this clone: The read finishes 3 residues shy of the CDR3 end, and the germline J gene is used to complete it. The gene calls are TRBV29-1 and TRBJ2-1; 12 bases fit TRBD2. CDR1 SQVTM and CDR2 ANQGSEA come from the germline V gene. J lost 3 bases, V lost 5 bases, and 2 bases had no gene match. There are 14 residues in the CDR3. Partial CDR3 DNA: TGCAGCGTTAAGACTAGCGGGAGCTACAATGAG. It is translated as CSVKTSGSYNE. The full CDR3 protein is CSVKTSGSYNEQFF.

The sequenced part of the CDR3 DNA is TGCAGTGCTACCCTGGGCGGGACAAAGGGTGGTGAG. This translates into CSATLGGTKGGE. In full, the CDR3 is CSATLGGTKGGEQFF. The chain combines TRBV20-1 with TRBJ2-1; D is perhaps TRBD1 or TRBD2 (6 bases each). The CDR3 end is not reached by the read, which stops 3 residues before it; the germline J gene fills it in. The CDR3 runs to 15 residues. V dropped 4 bases and J dropped 9 bases, with 22 bases sitting between them. Germline V gene sequence: CDR1 DFQATT, CDR2 SNEGSKA (reference sequence).

As concerns this clone: The read terminates 3 residues ahead of where the CDR3 ends, so the germline J gene completes it. The rearrangement links TRBV20-1 to TRBJ2-7; no clear D gene. V lost 2 bases and J lost 2, with 10 bases in between. Germline V CDR1 and CDR2: DFQATT, SNEGSKA (reference sequence). CDR3 length: 13 residues. The CDR3 is CSARSDMPYEQYF. The sequenced CDR3 bases are TGCAGTGCTAGAAGTGACATGCCCTACGAG.

Of note for this clone: Sequencing ends 3 residues short of the CDR3 end; the germline J gene provides the rest. The chain couples TRBV9 to TRBJ2-7, with TRBD1 identical over 8 bases. CDR3 size: 15 residues. With V trimmed by 2 bases and J by 5 bases, 9 bases remained unmatched. The germline CDR1 and CDR2 sequences are SGDLS and YYNGEE. The CDR3 DNA, read in part, is TGTGCCAGCAGCGTCGGTCACAGGGGGGTCGACGAG. Its protein product is CASSVGHRGVDE. The whole CDR3 sequence is CASSVGHRGVDEQYF.

Concerning this clone itself: The observed sequence ends 3 residues before the CDR3 terminus, with the missing tail filled in from the germline J gene. This sequence joins TRBV28 and TRBJ1-2; maybe TRBD1 (5 bases). The CDR3 is 14 amino acids. Germline V gene data show CDR1 as MDHEN and CDR2 as SYDVKM. Trimming took 6 bases from V and 2 from J, leaving 13 bases between them. The DNA read from the CDR3 is TGTGCCAGCAGATCTGCAGGGCAGAACTATGGC. This codes for CASRSAGQNYG. The entire CDR3 protein is CASRSAGQNYGYTF.

With respect to this clone: With the read ending 3 residues before the CDR3 end, the germline J gene is used to fill in that end. The gene calls are TRBV19 and TRBJ1-1; 7 bases agree with TRBD1. Germline loops: CDR1 LNHDA, CDR2 SQIVND (reference sequence). This CDR3 region has 13 residues. The V gene end was trimmed by 5 bases and the J gene end by 4 bases; junction bases not matched to a gene: 4. CDR3 loop: CASSANRGTEAFF. CDR3 DNA (partial): TGTGCCAGTAGTGCCAACAGGGGCACTGAA.

This clone ranks as medium-sized (0.01 to 0.1%) in terms of frequency. The observed sequence ends 3 residues before the CDR3 terminus, with the missing tail filled in from the germline J gene. The genes are TRBV20-1 and TRBJ2-5, with 12 bases matching TRBD2. There are 14 residues in the CDR3. V lost 4 bases and J lost 4; bases outside the gene matches: 4. Germline V lookup: CDR1 DFQATT, CDR2 SNEGSKA (reference sequence). CDR3 sequence: CSATRLAGAETQYF. The DNA read from the CDR3 is TGCAGTGCTACCCGACTAGCGGGAGCAGAGACC.